This T cell receptor (beta chain) comes out of a study of blood T cell repertoires in COVID-19. For the study at large: Sample material is recorded as cDNA or gDNA derived from T cells, B-cell-depleted T cells, or PBMCs.

The cohort comprised adults aged 18 to 89 years residing in about two dozen US areas. Exposed study participants had met a COVID-19 case within 2 weeks before entry. This CDR3 has 15 residues. The ends lost 4 bases at V and 2 bases at J; junction bases unmatched: 6. CDR1 MGHRA and CDR2 YSYEKL come from the germline V gene. The method was immunoSEQ multiplex PCR; TCRdb's version includes in-frame clones alone and lacks a portion of them. The table records approximately 200,000 clones, over 75% of them present only once. This TCR came from a woman aged 25 to 39 who had been exposed to COVID-19. The V and J genes are TRBV4-1 and TRBJ2-7, with 9 bases lining up with TRBD1. Specimen: PBMCs or T cells enriched from blood (not recorded which). The DNA of the CDR3 is TGCGCCAGCAGCCGAGAGACAGGGGGGGCCTACGAGCAGTACTTC. It specifies CASSRETGGAYEQYF.